The T cell receptor beta chain described here comes from a study of T cells after yellow fever vaccination. There are 11 residues in the CDR3. CDR1 is MNHNS, CDR2 SASEGT, per germline. V dropped 5 bases and J dropped 10 bases, with 11 bases sitting between them. TCRdb itself ran the 5' RACE reads through MiXCR, one entry per CDR3 protein. Of hundreds of thousands of distinct CDR3 sequences listed, less than 15% are singletons. The V and J genes are TRBV6-1 and TRBJ2-5, with D uncertain. The TCR comes from a man aged 30 to 45 who received the YFV17D yellow fever vaccine. The sequences come from PBMCs, collected on the day of the yellow fever booster vaccination. The CDR3, as DNA: TGTGCCAGCAGTCCCTCGTGGGGCCAGTACTTC. Its translation is CASSPSWGQYF.